The 19 T cell receptor beta chains presented below share a single source sample, sequenced in a study of blood T cell repertoires in COVID-19. Generated by immunoSEQ multiplex PCR, the TCRdb table keeps only in-frame clones and is missing some. The data show over 300,000 clones, roughly 88% seen once. Sequenced material: peripheral blood. All receptors derive from a woman between 50 and 59 years old with acute or convalescent COVID-19.

The rearrangement uses TRBV24-1 and TRBJ1-3; D remains unclear. The CDR3 loop spans 13 amino acids. Germline V gene data show CDR1 as KGHDR and CDR2 as SFDVKD. V lost 12 bases to trimming and J lost 0 bases, with 11 bases between them. The CDR3 coding sequence is TGTGCCTCAAGGCAGGACTCTGGAAACACCATATATTTT. Amino acids: CASRQDSGNTIYF.

This rearrangement joins TRBV2 to TRBJ1-5; 10 positions agree with TRBD1. The CDR3 length is 15 residues. V dropped 5 bases and J dropped 7; count of bases not matched to a gene: 8. The germline V gene encodes CDR1 SNHLY and CDR2 FYNNEI. CDR3 coding DNA: TGTGCCAGCAGTCTGACAGGGGGCGCGGGGCAGCCCCAGCATTTT. Protein: CASSLTGGAGQPQHF.

Notes on this clone: An end of the junction does not agree with germline; a read error may underlie this. The chain uses TRBV5-1 and TRBJ2-1; 14 bases are a match to TRBD2. The CDR3 length is 12 residues. Germline V gene lookup returns CDR1 SGHRS and CDR2 YFSETQ. The CDR3 is CASTLGTSGRIF. The CDR3 DNA follows: TGCGCCAGCACCCTAGGGACTAGCGGGAGAATCTTC.

The chain combines TRBV28 with TRBJ2-1; TRBD1 might be the D (7 bases). This CDR3 spans 15 amino acids. CDR1 is MDHEN and CDR2 is SYDVKM in the germline V gene. Trimming shortened V by 4 bases and J by 10 bases, and 20 bases separated the two germline ends. The CDR3 DNA is TGTGCCAGCAGTTCCAGGGGGTGGAGGGGGGCGGAGCAGTTCTTC. Protein sequence: CASSSRGWRGAEQFF.

The chain is built from TRBV13 and TRBJ2-5; TRBD2 matches at 10 bases. Germline CDR1 PRHDT, CDR2 FYEKMQ (reference sequence). V lost 0 bases to trimming and J lost 2 bases; unmatched junction nucleotides: 6. This CDR3 contains 17 residues. This CDR3 is CASSLGEREGVQETQYF. CDR3 nucleotide sequence: TGTGCCAGCAGCTTAGGGGAGCGGGAGGGCGTTCAAGAGACCCAGTACTTC.

The rearrangement uses TRBV29-1 and TRBJ2-1; 11 bases line up with TRBD1. This CDR3 is built from 15 residues. CDR1 and CDR2 (germline): SQVTM, ANQGSEA. J gave up 7 bases and V 4 bases, and 9 bases lay outside the gene matches. The CDR3 loop is CSVGGGTGGGNEQFF. DNA of the CDR3: TGCAGCGTTGGAGGGGGGACAGGGGGTGGAAATGAGCAGTTCTTC.

This clone was observed a handful of times. V usage is TRBV7-8 and J usage is TRBJ1-6; 8 bases fit TRBD1. This CDR3 has 17 amino acids. The germline gives CDR1 SGHVS, CDR2 FQNEAQ. With V trimmed by 1 base and J by 9 bases, 11 bases remained unmatched. The CDR3: CASSLEVPGGWSSPLHF. CDR3 sequence (DNA): TGTGCCAGCAGCTTAGAGGTCCCAGGGGGCTGGAGTTCACCCCTCCACTTT.

The chain is built from TRBV25-1 and TRBJ2-2; 8 bases map to TRBD2. Looked up from germline, CDR1 is MGHDK and CDR2 is SYGVNS. V was clipped by 3 bases and J by 7 bases; unmatched bases: 10. The CDR3 has 16 amino acids. The CDR3 loop reads CASSDFSAGGHGELFF. The DNA for the CDR3 is TGTGCCAGCAGTGATTTCTCGGCGGGAGGACACGGGGAGCTGTTTTTT.

The chain joins TRBV5-1 to TRBJ1-2, with TRBD1 identical over 7 bases. Germline V gives CDR1 SGHRS, CDR2 YFSETQ. With 4 bases clipped from V and 5 bases from J, the junction kept 14 bases outside the gene matches. This CDR3 contains 16 residues. Here the CDR3 reads CASSGETGRTSYGYTF. For the CDR3, the DNA is TGCGCCAGCAGCGGGGAGACAGGGAGGACATCATATGGCTACACCTTC.

The chain couples TRBV30 to TRBJ2-7; 10 bases match TRBD2. From germline, CDR1 is GTSNPN and CDR2 SVGIG (reference sequence). This CDR3 region has 14 residues. V shed 3 bases, J shed 4 bases, and the junction held 6 bases outside the gene matches. The CDR3 bases are TGTGCCTGGAGCGTGACTAGCGGGCTTTACGAGCAGTACTTC. Residues: CAWSVTSGLYEQYF.

The rearrangement links TRBV4-2 to TRBJ2-3; TRBD1 aligns across 7 bases. This CDR3 region has 16 residues. Germline loops: CDR1 LGHNA, CDR2 YNFKEQ. V trimming: 1 base; J trimming: 5 bases; junction bases outside the gene matches: 9. CDR3 sequence (DNA): TGTGCCAGCAGCCAAGGTCCGGGACAGCCACAAGATACGCAGTATTTT. Its protein is CASSQGPGQPQDTQYF.

Concerning this clone itself: This sample includes further DNA sequences coding for the same CDR3. The rearrangement uses TRBV6-5 and TRBJ2-5, with 7 bases aligning to TRBD1. The CDR3 is made up of 13 amino acids. The germline CDR1 and CDR2 sequences are MNHEY and SVGAGI. V dropped 5 bases and J dropped 2; count of bases not matched to a gene: 2. The CDR3 here is CASSRDRQETQYF. The CDR3, as DNA: TGTGCCAGCAGTCGGGACAGACAAGAGACCCAGTACTTC.

The chain has TRBV7-8 and TRBJ2-5; possible D gene TRBD1, 5 bases. Germline V gene data show CDR1 as SGHVS and CDR2 as FQNEAQ. The CDR3 is 14 residues long. V lost 3 bases and J lost 5, with 13 bases in between. CDR3: CASSFLGAEETQYF. The CDR3 coding sequence is TGTGCCAGCAGCTTTTTAGGGGCGGAGGAGACCCAGTACTTC.

The J gene is TRBJ2-3, the V gene TRBV28, with D perhaps TRBD2 (7 bases). The CDR3 is made up of 15 amino acids. V was cut by 4 bases and J by 4 bases, with 15 bases left in between. The germline V gene encodes CDR1 MDHEN and CDR2 SYDVKM. The CDR3 DNA reads TGTGCCAGCAGTTCACGGGGGGCATACGCAGATACGCAGTATTTT. This sequence encodes CASSSRGAYADTQYF.

The V gene is TRBV6-5, the J gene TRBJ1-1; 7 bases align to TRBD1. J was trimmed by 3 bases and V by 8 bases; bases with no gene match: 6. Per the germline V gene, CDR1 is MNHEY and CDR2 is SVGAGI. The CDR3 is 13 residues long. The CDR3 here is CASDPTGDTEAFF. CDR3 sequence (DNA): TGTGCCAGCGATCCTACAGGGGACACTGAAGCTTTCTTT.

This clone was detected only once. This chain uses TRBV28 with TRBJ1-1; D perhaps matches TRBD1 (6 bases). The CDR3 loop spans 16 amino acids. The germline V gene encodes CDR1 MDHEN and CDR2 SYDVKM. Trimming shortened V by 4 bases and J by 1 base, and 16 bases separated the two germline ends. CDR3 DNA: TGTGCCAGCAGTTCGACTCAGGGGCCAGGGAACACTGAAGCTTTCTTT. It specifies CASSSTQGPGNTEAFF.

This chain joins TRBV27 and TRBJ2-5; 8 bases line up with TRBD2. V trimming: 5 bases; J trimming: 5 bases; junction bases outside the gene matches: 10. Per germline, CDR1 MNHEY and CDR2 SMNVEV (reference sequence). There are 15 residues in the CDR3. For the CDR3, the DNA is TGTGCCAGCAGTCCGTCGGGACTAGGTTGGGAGACCCAGTACTTC. Translation gives CASSPSGLGWETQYF.

This chain joins TRBV28 and TRBJ2-7, with D tentatively TRBD2 (6 bases). Trimming took off 4 bases at V and 0 bases at J, with 19 bases between the two ends. This CDR3 region has 17 residues. Germline lookup yields CDR1 MDHEN and CDR2 SYDVKM. The CDR3 nucleotides are TGTGCCAGCAGTTCGAACATCCCGGGACTCCCCTCCTACGAGCAGTACTTC. Its protein product is CASSSNIPGLPSYEQYF.

This clone is a singleton in its sample. The chain carries TRBV18 and TRBJ1-2; D remains ambiguous. The CDR3 length is 14 residues. Trimming shortened V by 4 bases and J by 7 bases, and 16 bases separated the two germline ends. Germline V gives CDR1 KGHSH, CDR2 LQKENI. CDR3 loop: CASSRMDWGGGYTF. The CDR3 DNA sequence: TGTGCCAGCTCACGCATGGACTGGGGAGGTGGCTACACCTTC.